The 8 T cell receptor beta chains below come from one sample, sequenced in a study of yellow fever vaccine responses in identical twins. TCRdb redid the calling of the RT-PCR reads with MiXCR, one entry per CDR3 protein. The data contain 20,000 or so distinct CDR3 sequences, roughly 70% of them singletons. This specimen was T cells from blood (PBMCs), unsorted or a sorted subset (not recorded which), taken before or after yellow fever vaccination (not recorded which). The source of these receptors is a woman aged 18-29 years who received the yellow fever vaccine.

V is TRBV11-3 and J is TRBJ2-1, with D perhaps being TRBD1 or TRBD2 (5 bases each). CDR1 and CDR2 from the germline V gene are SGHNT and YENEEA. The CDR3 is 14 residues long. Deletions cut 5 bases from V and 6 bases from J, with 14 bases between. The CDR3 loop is CASSLGERSNEQFF. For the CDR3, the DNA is TGTGCCAGCAGCCTAGGGGAGCGGAGCAATGAGCAGTTCTTC.

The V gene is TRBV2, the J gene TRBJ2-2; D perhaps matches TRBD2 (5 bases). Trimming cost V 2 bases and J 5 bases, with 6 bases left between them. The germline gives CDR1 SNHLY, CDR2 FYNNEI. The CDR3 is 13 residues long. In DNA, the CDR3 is TGTGCCAGCAGTGAAAGCGGAACCGGGGAGCTGTTTTTT. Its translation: CASSESGTGELFF.

The CDR3 DNA follows: TGCAGTGCTAGAGCTGCTAGCGGGGGTGGCGATGAGCAGTTCTTC. As protein: CSARAASGGGDEQFF. The V and J genes are TRBV20-1 and TRBJ2-1; TRBD2 agrees at 10 bases. This CDR3 comprises 15 residues. V shed 1 base, J shed 8 bases, and the junction held 8 bases outside the gene matches. Germline values: CDR1 DFQATT, CDR2 SNEGSKA (reference sequence).

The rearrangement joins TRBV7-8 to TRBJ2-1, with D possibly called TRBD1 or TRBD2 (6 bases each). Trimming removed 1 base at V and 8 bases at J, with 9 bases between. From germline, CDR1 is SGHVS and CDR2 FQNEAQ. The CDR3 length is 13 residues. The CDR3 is CASSLEGEDEQFF. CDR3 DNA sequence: TGTGCCAGCAGCTTAGAGGGGGAGGATGAGCAGTTCTTC.

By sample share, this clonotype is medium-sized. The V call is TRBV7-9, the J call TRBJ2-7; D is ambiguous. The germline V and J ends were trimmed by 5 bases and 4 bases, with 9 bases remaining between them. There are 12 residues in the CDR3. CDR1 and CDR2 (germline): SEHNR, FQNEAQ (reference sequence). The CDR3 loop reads CASSGDIYEQYV. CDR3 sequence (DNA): TGTGCCAGCAGCGGTGACATTTACGAGCAGTACGTC.

The CDR3 sequence is CASSLAGGPHEQFF. The CDR3 DNA follows: TGTGCCAGCAGCTTAGCGGGAGGGCCCCATGAGCAGTTCTTC. This rearrangement joins TRBV11-1 to TRBJ2-1; 7 bases are a match to TRBD2. The junction had 4 bases not matched to a gene; V was cut back by 0 bases and J by 8 bases. The CDR3 has 14 amino acids. From germline, CDR1 is SGHAT and CDR2 FQDESV (reference sequence).

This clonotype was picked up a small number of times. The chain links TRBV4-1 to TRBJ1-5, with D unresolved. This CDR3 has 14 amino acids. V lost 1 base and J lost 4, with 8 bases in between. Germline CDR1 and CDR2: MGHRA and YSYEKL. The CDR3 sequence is CASSQGASNQPQHF. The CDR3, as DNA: TGCGCCAGCAGCCAAGGGGCGTCGAATCAGCCCCAGCATTTT.

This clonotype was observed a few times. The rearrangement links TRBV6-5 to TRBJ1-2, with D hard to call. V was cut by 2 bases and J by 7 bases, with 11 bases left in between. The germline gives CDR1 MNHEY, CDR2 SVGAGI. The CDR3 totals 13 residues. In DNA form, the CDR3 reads TGTGCCAGCAGTTACAACCAACTAAGTGGCTACACCTTC. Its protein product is CASSYNQLSGYTF.